This paragraph reports one T cell receptor (beta chain). The CDR3 consists of 14 residues. The germline CDR1 and CDR2 sequences are SGHTA and FQGNSA. Unmatched junction bases numbered 11, after V lost 5 bases and J lost 8 bases. These data come from a study of blood T cell repertoires in COVID-19. Study summary: Specimens from acute and convalescent COVID-19 originated in the United States, Italy and Spain.

Generated by immunoSEQ multiplex PCR, the TCRdb table keeps only in-frame clones and is missing some. This sample has 84,000 or so clones, with around four fifths found just once. The sequenced sample consisted of peripheral blood. This TCR was recovered from a woman between 65 and 79 years old with active or convalescent COVID-19. The V gene is TRBV7-2, the J gene TRBJ1-2, with 7 bases aligning to TRBD1. The DNA of the CDR3 is TGTGCCAGCAGCACGAGACAGGGTTCAGGGGGCTACACCTTC. It yields the protein CASSTRQGSGGYTF.